This T cell receptor beta chain was sequenced for a study of T-cell reconstitution after alpha-beta-depleted transplantation in children. Unique molecular identifiers were built into the TCRbeta library. From the PCR reads, TCRdb called clonotypes with MiXCR, one entry per CDR3 protein. The sample yields about 500,000 distinct CDR3 sequences, approximately 32% seen once. In germline, CDR1 is MNHEY, CDR2 SVGAGI. Trimming cost V 0 bases and J 4 bases; bases outside gene matches: 6. The CDR3 loop spans 16 amino acids. The V call is TRBV6-5, the J call TRBJ1-1; 9 bases agree with TRBD1. The source is a human donor who donated a stem cell graft to a child with aplastic anemia. Source: PBMCs from the stem cell graft donor, taken from the stem cell graft. This CDR3 reads CASSYSPDRGGTEAFF. In DNA, the CDR3 is TGTGCCAGCAGTTACTCCCCGGACAGGGGCGGCACTGAAGCTTTCTTT.